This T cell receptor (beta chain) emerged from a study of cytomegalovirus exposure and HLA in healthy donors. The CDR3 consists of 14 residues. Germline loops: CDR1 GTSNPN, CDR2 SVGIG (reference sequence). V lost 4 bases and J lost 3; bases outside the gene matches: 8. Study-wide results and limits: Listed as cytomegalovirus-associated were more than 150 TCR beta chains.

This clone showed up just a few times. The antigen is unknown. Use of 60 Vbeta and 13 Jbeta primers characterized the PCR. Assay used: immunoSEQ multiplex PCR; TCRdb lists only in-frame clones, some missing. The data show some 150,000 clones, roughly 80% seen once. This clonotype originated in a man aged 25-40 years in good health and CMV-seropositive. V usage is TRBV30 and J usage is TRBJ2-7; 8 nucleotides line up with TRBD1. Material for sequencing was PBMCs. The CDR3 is CAWKRGRGLYEQYF. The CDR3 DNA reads TGTGCCTGGAAAAGAGGCAGGGGGCTCTACGAGCAGTACTTC.